The 17 T cell receptor beta chains listed next were all sequenced from one sample in a study of T-cell memory formation after mild COVID-19. One entry per CDR3 protein, called by TCRdb with MiXCR from the 5' RACE reads. The table has 80,000 to 90,000 distinct CDR3 sequences, around 27% seen once. Sequences were obtained from PBMCs or a T cell subset sorted from them (not recorded which). These receptors all stem from a man aged 18 to 30 who had mild COVID-19 (a few samples of this study predate the infection). Cell type and time point are not known.

This clonotype showed up just a few times. The V gene is TRBV9, the J gene TRBJ2-4; D unresolved. Trimming cost V 5 bases and J 2 bases, with 11 bases left between them. Germline CDR1 is SGDLS and CDR2 is YYNGEE. This CDR3 region has 14 residues. The CDR3 coding sequence is TGTGCCAGCAGACGAAAGAAGCCCAAAAACATTCAGTACTTC. Residues: CASRRKKPKNIQYF.

The gene calls are TRBV7-2 and TRBJ2-3; 9 positions agree with TRBD2. The CDR3 consists of 15 residues. The V gene's germline CDR1 is SGHTA and CDR2 FQGNSA. The junction had 8 bases not matched to a gene; V was cut back by 8 bases and J by 2 bases. CDR3 sequence reads: CASAFSGGPTDTQYF. CDR3 nucleotide sequence: TGTGCCAGCGCTTTCAGCGGGGGGCCCACAGATACGCAGTATTTT.

The sample holds a few counts of this clonotype. V usage is TRBV7-2 and J usage is TRBJ2-1; 8 positions agree with TRBD1. This CDR3 spans 16 amino acids. V lost 2 bases to trimming and J lost 1 base; unmatched junction nucleotides: 4. Germline values: CDR1 SGHTA, CDR2 FQGNSA. CDR3 DNA: TGTGCCAGCAGCTTAAGTGACAGGGGATCCTACAATGAGCAGTTCTTC. Translation: CASSLSDRGSYNEQFF.

This chain joins TRBV4-1 and TRBJ2-3; TRBD1 agrees at 8 bases. The CDR3 runs to 16 residues. Trimming at V came to 0 bases and at J to 2 bases, leaving 4 bases not matched to a gene. Germline lookup yields CDR1 MGHRA and CDR2 YSYEKL. Here the CDR3 DNA reads TGCGCCAGCAGCCAAGATACAGGGGGATACACAGATACGCAGTATTTT. This codes for CASSQDTGGYTDTQYF.

The chain employs TRBV4-3 and TRBJ2-1, with no clear D. CDR3 length: 14 residues. V was trimmed by 0 bases and J by 3 bases, leaving 6 bases between them. Germline CDR1 and CDR2: LGHNA and YSLEER. The CDR3 DNA sequence: TGCGCCAGCAGCCAAGATGGCCGCTACAATGAGCAGTTCTTC. It is translated as CASSQDGRYNEQFF.

The chain couples TRBV29-1 to TRBJ2-1; tentative D call: TRBD1 (5 bases). The CDR3 is 11 residues long. Trimming took off 4 bases at V and 6 bases at J, with 7 bases between the two ends. The germline V gene encodes CDR1 SQVTM and CDR2 ANQGSEA. DNA of the CDR3: TGCAGCGTTGGCAGGGCCAATGAGCAGTTCTTC. Its protein is CSVGRANEQFF.

This clonotype was detected a few times. The chain joins TRBV7-2 to TRBJ1-6; D is ambiguous. Germline CDR1 is SGHTA and CDR2 is FQGNSA. CDR3 length: 16 amino acids. Trimming cost V 5 bases and J 0 bases, with 11 bases left between them. The CDR3 bases are TGTGCCAGCAGCGGCACGGGGAGCTCCTATAATTCACCCCTCCACTTT. Translated, it gives CASSGTGSSYNSPLHF.

As regards this clonotype: Given a much more abundant clone one base away, this may be a read error. J is TRBJ2-3 and V is TRBV6-4; no definite D call. The CDR3 extends over 13 amino acids. Per the germline V gene, CDR1 is MRHNA and CDR2 is SNTAGT. V was trimmed by 2 bases and J by 2 bases, leaving 5 bases between them. CDR3 sequence: CASSDGPTDTQYF. The CDR3 DNA is TGTGCCAGCAGTGACGGGCCCACAGATACGCAGTATTTT.

The gene calls are TRBV12-3 or TRBV12-4 and TRBJ1-5; D is perhaps TRBD1 (5 bases). V was cut by 6 bases and J by 3 bases, with 12 bases left in between. The CDR3 totals 14 residues. The CDR3 DNA sequence: TGTGCCAGCAGCACCGACAGCTACAATCAGCCCCAGCATTTT. It translates to CASSTDSYNQPQHF.

This chain connects TRBV6-2 or TRBV6-3 to TRBJ2-5; D is possibly TRBD1 (6 bases). The CDR3 consists of 15 residues. Trimming left V 5 bases short and J 3 bases short, with 16 bases between. CDR1 MNHEY and CDR2 SVGEGT come from the germline V gene. This CDR3 reads CASSTLGTPKETQYF. The CDR3 bases are TGTGCCAGCAGTACCCTAGGGACACCGAAAGAGACCCAGTACTTC.

This clonotype has more than one count but fewer than ten. This chain joins TRBV24-1 and TRBJ2-1, with D possibly called TRBD1 or TRBD2 (6 bases each). Germline-derived CDR1 and CDR2 are KGHDR and SFDVKD. The CDR3 has 13 amino acids. The V and J ends lost 0 bases and 13 bases respectively, with 12 bases between them. The CDR3 DNA sequence: TGTGCCACCAGTGATTTGCTGGGGGGCCGACAGTTCTTC. Amino acids: CATSDLLGGRQFF.

Ten or more counts support this clonotype. This rearrangement joins TRBV5-1 to TRBJ1-1; the D gene is possibly TRBD1 (5 bases). The CDR3 has 15 residues. V shed 7 bases and J shed 0 bases, with 16 bases lying between them. Germline assignment: CDR1 SGHRS and CDR2 YFSETQ. This chain's CDR3 is CASSIPGRMNTEAFF. DNA for the CDR3: TGCGCCAGCTCCATTCCGGGGCGAATGAACACTGAAGCTTTCTTT.

This rearrangement joins TRBV10-2 to TRBJ1-2, with 7 bases lining up with TRBD1. Per the germline V gene, CDR1 is WSHSY and CDR2 is SAAADI. The junction had 9 bases not matched to a gene; V was cut back by 2 bases and J by 3 bases. The CDR3 is 16 residues long. CDR3 in amino acids: CASSENRGRSYYGYTF. The CDR3 coding sequence is TGCGCCAGCAGTGAGAACAGGGGAAGGTCCTACTATGGCTACACCTTC.

This clonotype was observed a few times. The genes are TRBV29-1 and TRBJ2-2; D is possibly TRBD1 (5 bases). The CDR3 runs to 13 residues. Germline values: CDR1 SQVTM, CDR2 ANQGSEA. Trimming pared 5 bases from V and 0 bases from J, leaving 7 bases between. The CDR3 reads CSVRQSNTGELFF. The CDR3 DNA follows: TGCAGCGTTCGACAGTCGAACACCGGGGAGCTGTTTTTT.

The gene calls are TRBV4-3 and TRBJ2-3; maybe TRBD1 (6 bases). Trimming left V 0 bases short and J 4 bases short, with 14 bases between. Per the germline V gene, CDR1 is LGHNA and CDR2 is YSLEER. The CDR3 covers 16 residues. CDR3 sequence reads: CASSQDWAGVPDTQYF. DNA of the CDR3: TGCGCCAGCAGCCAAGATTGGGCAGGGGTGCCAGATACGCAGTATTTT.

This clonotype was seen more than once but under ten times. The rearrangement links TRBV12-3 or TRBV12-4 to TRBJ2-2; TRBD1 matches at 9 bases. The CDR3 sequence is 18 residues long. Trimming took 6 bases from V and 2 from J; bases not matched to a gene: 13. The CDR3 region has the DNA TGTGCCAGCAGCAACTCCGACCGACAGGGGGTAAACACCGGGGAGCTGTTTTTT. It is translated as CASSNSDRQGVNTGELFF.

This clonotype was seen ten or more times. The V gene is TRBV4-3, the J gene TRBJ2-1; TRBD2 might be the D (6 bases). V lost 4 bases and J lost 0, with 10 bases in between. Germline V CDR1 and CDR2: LGHNA, YSLEER. CDR3 length: 15 amino acids. The CDR3, as DNA: TGCGCCAGCAGCCCAGGGACTCCCTCCTACAATGAGCAGTTCTTC. Protein sequence: CASSPGTPSYNEQFF.